The sequence of this T cell receptor (beta chain) was determined in a study of T cells in Graves' hyperthyroidism and ophthalmopathy. From RNA transcripts, TCR beta CDR3 regions were amplified. An initial round of RT-PCR targeting the TCR CDR3 relied on the HTBI primer set. TCRdb reprocessed the multiplex PCR reads via MiXCR and lists one record per CDR3 protein. The sample comprises around 610,000 distinct CDR3 sequences, around 15% of which are singletons, and roughly 4.5% rests with the top ten. This clonotype was seen at least ten times. Sequenced sample: blood. This clonotype was obtained from a woman in her thirties or forties with Graves' ophthalmopathy.

CDR3 loop: CASRAPGRAKNIQYF. The CDR3 DNA is TGTGCCAGCAGGGCGCCCGGGAGGGCGAAAAACATTCAGTACTTC. The chain uses TRBV11-2 and TRBJ2-4, with TRBD2 matching over 8 bases. CDR3 length: 15 residues. Germline loops: CDR1 SGHAT, CDR2 FQNNGV. V trimming: 6 bases; J trimming: 4 bases; junction bases outside the gene matches: 8.